The 32 T cell receptor beta chains given below trace back to one sample, sequenced in a study of graft-versus-host responses after intestinal transplantation. The antigens these receptors bind are not known. Clones were sequenced by immunoSEQ multiplex PCR, and TCRdb holds only the in-frame ones, with some missing. The repertoire has about 86,000 clones, about 85% of them found once; the top ten carry around 0.3%. Sequenced material: unstimulated CD4+ T cells sorted from spleen or lymph node cells, taken before transplant. These receptor sequences come from a human donor who was the organ donor for an intestinal transplant.

The CDR3 is CASSQDERGRSSYNEQFF. For the CDR3, the DNA is TGCGCCAGCAGCCAAGATGAGCGGGGCAGGTCCTCCTACAATGAGCAGTTCTTC. V is TRBV4-3 and J is TRBJ2-1; 7 bases map to TRBD2. The CDR3 runs 18 residues. Looked up from germline, CDR1 is LGHNA and CDR2 is YSLEER. Losses at the gene ends were 0 bases for V and 0 bases for J; bases not matched to a gene: 8.

The table lists this clone with a count of one. V is TRBV11-1 and J is TRBJ2-3, with no clear D. The CDR3 has 13 residues. Looked up from germline, CDR1 is SGHAT and CDR2 is FQDESV (reference sequence). Trimming pared 1 base from V and 5 bases from J, leaving 7 bases between. CDR3 nucleotide sequence: TGTGCCAGCAGCTTAGGGTTCGGAGATACGCAGTATTTT. Translation gives CASSLGFGDTQYF.

This clone was picked up one time. This chain connects TRBV6-5 to TRBJ2-6; D is ambiguous. Germline-derived CDR1 and CDR2 are MNHEY and SVGAGI. This CDR3 comprises 15 residues. The ends were cut back, 5 bases at V and 0 bases at J, with 8 bases in the middle. Here the CDR3 reads CASSRTSSGANVLTF. The CDR3 nucleotides are TGTGCCAGCAGTCGTACAAGCTCTGGGGCCAACGTCCTGACTTTC.

This CDR3 is CASSSDRLNTEAFF. In nucleotides, the CDR3 is TGTGCCAGCAGCTCCGACAGGCTGAACACTGAAGCTTTCTTT. The chain is built from TRBV11-3 and TRBJ1-1; TRBD1 is a possible D gene (6 bases). Trimming took 4 bases from V and 0 from J, leaving 9 bases between them. CDR1 and CDR2 (germline): SGHNT, YENEEA. The CDR3 loop spans 14 amino acids.

This sequence joins TRBV27 and TRBJ2-3, with 8 positions matching TRBD2. The trim removed 5 bases at V and 6 bases at J, leaving 4 bases unmatched. The CDR3 has 13 amino acids. Germline V gene lookup returns CDR1 MNHEY and CDR2 SMNVEV (reference sequence). This CDR3 reads CASSLREGDTQYF. For the CDR3, the DNA is TGTGCCAGCAGTCTCCGGGAGGGGGATACGCAGTATTTT.

This clone was counted only a few times. The gene calls are TRBV5-4 and TRBJ2-5; D uncertain. CDR3 length: 15 amino acids. The germline V gene encodes CDR1 SGHNT and CDR2 YYREEE (reference sequence). Trimming took 0 bases from V and 3 from J, leaving 12 bases between them. The CDR3 protein is CASSLVARHEETQYF. CDR3 nucleotide sequence: TGTGCCAGCAGCTTGGTGGCTAGGCATGAAGAGACCCAGTACTTC.

The rearrangement uses TRBV11-2 and TRBJ2-7; 8 nucleotides agree with TRBD2. The CDR3 contains 12 residues. J lost 4 bases, V lost 9 bases, and 5 bases had no gene match. The germline CDR1 and CDR2 sequences are SGHAT and FQNNGV. CDR3 coding DNA: TGTGCCAGTCCTGTAGCGGGATACGAGCAGTACTTC. It is translated as CASPVAGYEQYF.

The rearrangement uses TRBV28 and TRBJ2-1; 7 nucleotides line up with TRBD2. CDR1 is MDHEN, CDR2 SYDVKM, per germline. J was trimmed by 3 bases and V by 4 bases; bases with no gene match: 18. The CDR3 runs to 19 residues. CDR3 sequence: CASSYSWTRKRRDYNEQFF. DNA for the CDR3: TGTGCCAGCAGTTATTCCTGGACTAGGAAGAGGAGGGACTACAATGAGCAGTTCTTC.

The sample holds a few counts of this clone. The V and J genes are TRBV30 and TRBJ1-6, with D possibly matching TRBD1 (5 bases). CDR1 and CDR2 (germline): GTSNPN, SVGIG (reference sequence). This CDR3 has 12 residues. V gave up 1 base and J gave up 14 bases, with 12 bases separating them. CDR3 region: CAWSEGKWTLHF. The DNA of the CDR3 is TGTGCCTGGAGTGAGGGGAAATGGACCCTCCACTTT.

This rearrangement joins TRBV18 to TRBJ2-3, with 13 bases that match TRBD2. Germline CDR1 is KGHSH and CDR2 is LQKENI. CDR3 length: 15 amino acids. Trimming cost V 3 bases and J 7 bases; bases outside gene matches: 4. CDR3 region: CASSPGLAGDHTQYF. The CDR3, as DNA: TGTGCCAGCTCACCCGGACTAGCGGGGGACCATACGCAGTATTTT.

This chain uses TRBV6-1 with TRBJ2-5; no clear D gene. In germline, CDR1 is MNHNS, CDR2 SASEGT. Trimming pared 0 bases from V and 7 bases from J, leaving 9 bases between. The CDR3 extends over 13 amino acids. CDR3 region: CASSEAPLRTQYF. The CDR3 DNA is TGTGCCAGCAGTGAAGCACCGTTGCGGACCCAGTACTTC.

This chain links TRBV2 with TRBJ1-4; no clear D. The length of the CDR3 is 14 residues. V was clipped by 6 bases and J by 8 bases, with 16 bases between them. Germline CDR1 is SNHLY and CDR2 is FYNNEI. The CDR3 nucleotides read TGTGCCAGCAGGGCAGCAGGCCCTGGAGAAAAACTGTTTTTT. Translated, it gives CASRAAGPGEKLFF.

V is TRBV27 and J is TRBJ2-1; 15 nucleotides align to TRBD2. The CDR3 is 17 amino acids. Germline CDR1 reads MNHEY; CDR2 reads SMNVEV (reference sequence). V lost 1 base and J lost 7; bases outside the gene matches: 5. The CDR3 spells CASSLFRTSGGVNEQFF. The CDR3 DNA is TGTGCCAGCAGTTTATTCCGGACTAGCGGGGGGGTAAATGAGCAGTTCTTC.

The gene calls are TRBV11-2 and TRBJ2-1; 15 nucleotides agree with TRBD2. CDR1 is SGHAT and CDR2 is FQNNGV in the germline V gene. The CDR3 loop spans 15 amino acids. With 5 bases clipped from V and 10 bases from J, the junction kept 6 bases outside the gene matches. CDR3 in DNA: TGTGCCAGCAGCCCGGGACTAGCGGGAGGTTGGGAGCAGTTCTTC. It specifies CASSPGLAGGWEQFF.

J is TRBJ2-7 and V is TRBV28, with D possibly matching TRBD2 (6 bases). Per germline, CDR1 MDHEN and CDR2 SYDVKM. V was trimmed by 2 bases and J by 0 bases, leaving 11 bases between them. The CDR3 spans 15 residues. The CDR3 sequence: CASSLLGRGSYEQYF. In nucleotides, the CDR3 is TGTGCCAGCAGTTTACTTGGGCGGGGCTCCTACGAGCAGTACTTC.

The chain recombines TRBV28 with TRBJ2-1; TRBD1 aligns across 8 bases. The CDR3 is 15 amino acids. J gave up 2 bases and V 6 bases, and 6 bases lay outside the gene matches. CDR1 is MDHEN, CDR2 SYDVKM, per germline. Here the CDR3 reads CASRKQGGAYNEQFF. In nucleotides, the CDR3 is TGTGCCAGCAGGAAACAGGGGGGAGCCTACAATGAGCAGTTCTTC.

For the CDR3, the DNA is TGCAGCGTTGTTAGCCCCAACTTAGGTCTTGAAATAGAGACCCAGTACTTC. Amino acid sequence: CSVVSPNLGLEIETQYF. The chain combines TRBV29-1 with TRBJ2-5; D is undetermined. CDR1 is SQVTM and CDR2 is ANQGSEA in the germline V gene. The V and J ends lost 4 bases and 4 bases respectively, with 25 bases between them. This CDR3 is built from 17 residues.

The rearrangement uses TRBV27 and TRBJ2-1; D is perhaps TRBD2 (6 bases). The V end was cut by 4 bases, the J end by 7 bases, with 20 bases between. The CDR3 covers 16 residues. The V gene's germline CDR1 is MNHEY and CDR2 SMNVEV (reference sequence). CDR3 sequence reads: CASSYGREKTWNEQFF. CDR3 sequence (DNA): TGTGCCAGCAGTTACGGGCGGGAAAAGACCTGGAATGAGCAGTTCTTC.

The V gene is TRBV2, the J gene TRBJ2-3, with TRBD2 matching 16 bases. Losses at the gene ends were 6 bases for V and 4 bases for J; bases not matched to a gene: 7. Germline CDR1 SNHLY, CDR2 FYNNEI. There are 17 residues in the CDR3. CDR3 in amino acids: CASRTGTSGRAADTQYF. The CDR3 bases are TGTGCCAGCAGAACCGGGACTAGCGGGAGGGCTGCAGATACGCAGTATTTT.

As to this clone: At one of its ends the junction is not consistent with the germline gene, which may arise from a read error. This sequence joins TRBV30 and TRBJ2-5; TRBD2 aligns across 11 bases. The CDR3 has 16 amino acids. Germline-derived CDR1 and CDR2 are GTSNPN and SVGIG (reference sequence). In DNA form, the CDR3 reads TGTGCCTGGAGTGTACTTGGGTGGCGGGGACTAGCGGCCCCTAACTTC. It codes for CAWSVLGWRGLAAPNF. Together with reference TRBV30 and TRBJ2-5, the CDR3 gives the full variable domain: SQTIHQWPATLVQPVGSPLSLECTVEGTSNPNLYWYRQAAGRGLQLLFYSVGIGQISSEVPQNLSASRPQDRQFILSSKKLLLSDSGFYLCAWSVLGWRGLAAPNFGPGTRLLVL.

Remarks on this clone: The junction departs from the called germline gene at one end, perhaps through a read error. J is TRBJ2-2 and V is TRBV7-9, with 7 positions matching TRBD2. Germline V gene lookup returns CDR1 SEHNR and CDR2 FQNEAQ (reference sequence). CDR3 length equals 17 residues. For the CDR3, the DNA is TGTGCCAGCAGCTTGAGAGGGAGGGGCTTGAACACCGGGGAGTTGTTTTTT. This gives the protein CASSLRGRGLNTGELFF.

The gene calls are TRBV28 and TRBJ2-5; a weak D match, TRBD2 (5 bases). Near its end, the DNA agrees better with TRBJ2-7, so the J call may be wrong. Germline V gene data show CDR1 as MDHEN and CDR2 as SYDVKM. CDR3 length equals 17 residues. The CDR3 region is CASRPRWSGVGFYEQYF. CDR3 sequence (DNA): TGTGCCAGCAGACCCAGGTGGAGCGGCGTTGGGTTTTACGAGCAGTACTTC.

V is TRBV7-8 and J is TRBJ2-1; D is perhaps TRBD2 (6 bases). This CDR3 is built from 18 residues. Germline CDR1 and CDR2: SGHVS and FQNEAQ. Trimming stripped 0 bases from V and 3 bases from J, with 18 bases between. CDR3 loop: CASSLARWEDRFYNEQFF. The CDR3 DNA sequence: TGTGCCAGCAGCTTAGCGCGGTGGGAGGATCGATTCTACAATGAGCAGTTCTTC. Supplemented by reference TRBV7-8 and TRBJ2-1, the full variable domain reads GAGVSQSPRYKVAKRGQDVALRCDPISGHVSLFWYQQALGQGPEFLTYFQNEAQLDKSGLPSDRFFAERPEGSVSTLKIQRTQQEDSAVYLCASSLARWEDRFYNEQFFGPGTRLTVL.

J is TRBJ2-5 and V is TRBV29-1; 10 nucleotides line up with TRBD1. Germline V gene data show CDR1 as SQVTM and CDR2 as ANQGSEA. V shed 7 bases, J shed 5 bases, and the junction held 13 bases outside the gene matches. This CDR3 is 15 amino acids long. The CDR3 coding sequence is TGCAGCGCCCCGCGACGACAGGGGGCAGGGGAGACCCAGTACTTC. The encoded protein is CSAPRRQGAGETQYF.

The rearrangement uses TRBV5-1 and TRBJ2-5, with D possibly matching TRBD2 (5 bases). The germline CDR1 and CDR2 sequences are SGHRS and YFSETQ. The CDR3 length is 13 residues. V was trimmed by 5 bases and J by 5 bases, leaving 13 bases between them. Written as DNA, the CDR3 is TGCGCCAGCAGGCTTGGGAGTGTGGAGACCCAGTACTTC. Its protein is CASRLGSVETQYF.

The chain joins TRBV29-1 to TRBJ2-1; possibly TRBD1 for D (5 bases). This CDR3 is 16 amino acids long. Trimming pared 0 bases from V and 1 base from J, leaving 13 bases between. In germline, CDR1 is SQVTM, CDR2 ANQGSEA. The DNA of the CDR3 is TGCAGCGTTGAAGATGTAAGGGGCTTGTCCTACAATGAGCAGTTCTTC. Its translation: CSVEDVRGLSYNEQFF.

The chain links TRBV11-2 to TRBJ2-3, with D tentatively TRBD2 (6 bases). In germline, CDR1 is SGHAT, CDR2 FQNNGV. This CDR3 is 13 amino acids long. Trimming removed 4 bases at V and 4 bases at J, with 9 bases between. CDR3 nucleotides: TGTGCCAGCAGCTCCAGGGAGGCAGATACGCAGTATTTT. This encodes CASSSREADTQYF.

The chain is built from TRBV9 and TRBJ2-1, with D maybe TRBD1 (6 bases). Trimming took off 0 bases at V and 0 bases at J, with 10 bases between the two ends. Germline loops: CDR1 SGDLS, CDR2 YYNGEE. The CDR3 consists of 16 residues. In DNA, the CDR3 is TGTGCCAGCAGCGTAGAGAGGGGGAGCTCCTACAATGAGCAGTTCTTC. The encoded protein is CASSVERGSSYNEQFF.

V usage is TRBV2 and J usage is TRBJ2-1; D is undetermined. Germline V gene data show CDR1 as SNHLY and CDR2 as FYNNEI. There are 11 residues in the CDR3. Trimming cost V 6 bases and J 6 bases, with 6 bases left between them. For the CDR3, the DNA is TGTGCCAGCAGATATTTCAATGAGCAGTTCTTC. Its translation: CASRYFNEQFF.

The chain combines TRBV28 with TRBJ2-5; 7 positions match TRBD2. Unmatched junction bases numbered 4, after V lost 5 bases and J lost 7 bases. The CDR3 sequence is 12 residues long. Germline V gene lookup returns CDR1 MDHEN and CDR2 SYDVKM. DNA for the CDR3: TGTGCCAGCAGTAGAGGGGAGGGGACCCAGTACTTC. Translation gives CASSRGEGTQYF.

This chain connects TRBV4-3 to TRBJ2-1; 7 bases fit TRBD2. The length of the CDR3 is 16 residues. Looked up from germline, CDR1 is LGHNA and CDR2 is YSLEER. Trimming at V came to 1 base and at J to 3 bases, leaving 6 bases not matched to a gene. Here the CDR3 reads CASSQAGLEVYNEQFF. CDR3 nucleotides: TGCGCCAGCAGCCAAGCCGGACTAGAGGTCTACAATGAGCAGTTCTTC.

V and J are TRBV11-2 and TRBJ1-4; no firm D call. CDR1 and CDR2 (germline): SGHAT, FQNNGV. This CDR3 has 13 residues. V was clipped by 6 bases and J by 5 bases, with 10 bases between them. Written as DNA, the CDR3 is TGTGCCAGCAGTCCGCGGCAGAATGAAAAACTGTTTTTT. As protein: CASSPRQNEKLFF.